This TCR beta chain derives from a study of radiation and T cells in renal cell carcinoma. Study observations and caveats: No pretreatment tumor biopsies were available for baseline clonotypes. In blood, top tumor clones expanded by 2 weeks, shrinking by 4.

Profiling relied on immunoSEQ multiplex PCR, and the TCRdb table lists in-frame clones only, not all of them. This repertoire shows 75,000 to 90,000 clones, roughly nine tenths found once; its top ten account for roughly 5.4%. Trimming took off 5 bases at V and 0 bases at J, with 12 bases between the two ends. CDR3 length equals 15 residues. Germline V CDR1 and CDR2: MNHEY, SVGAGI. Described time point: blood 4 weeks post-SBRT, at nephrectomy. Treatment in this sample: 15 Gy SBRT to primary tumor, nephrectomy 4 weeks later. Nephrectomy followed 15 Gy stereotactic body radiation by 4 weeks. Serial blood draws occurred at baseline and 2 and 4 weeks post-SBRT. Of note for this clone: Antigen specificity is unknown.

The sample consisted of blood, taken from a patient whose treatment included radiotherapy and nephrectomy. This chain links TRBV6-5 with TRBJ2-3; D tentatively reads TRBD1 or TRBD2 (6 bases each). The sequence was collected from a woman aged 70-85 years with renal cell carcinoma. The CDR3 nucleotides read TGTGCCAGCAGTCGCGGGACAACTAGCACAGATACGCAGTATTTT. The encoded protein is CASSRGTTSTDTQYF.